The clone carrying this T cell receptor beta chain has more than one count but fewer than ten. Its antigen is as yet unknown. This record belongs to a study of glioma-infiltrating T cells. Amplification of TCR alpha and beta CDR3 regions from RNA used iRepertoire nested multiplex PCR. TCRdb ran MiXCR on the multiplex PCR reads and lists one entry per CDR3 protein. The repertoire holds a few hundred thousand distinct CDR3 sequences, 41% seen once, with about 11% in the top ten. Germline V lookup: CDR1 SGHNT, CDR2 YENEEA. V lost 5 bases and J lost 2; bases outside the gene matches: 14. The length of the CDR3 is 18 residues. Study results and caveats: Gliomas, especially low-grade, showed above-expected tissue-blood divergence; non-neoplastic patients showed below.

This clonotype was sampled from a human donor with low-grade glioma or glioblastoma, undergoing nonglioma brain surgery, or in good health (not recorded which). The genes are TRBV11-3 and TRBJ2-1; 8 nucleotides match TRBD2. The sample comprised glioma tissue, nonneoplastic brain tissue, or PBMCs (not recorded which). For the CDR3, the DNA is TGTGCCAGCAGCCCTAGAGGCACTAGCGGACCGCCCTACAATGAGCAGTTCTTC. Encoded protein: CASSPRGTSGPPYNEQFF.